These T cell receptor beta chains were read from a single sample in a study of Graves' ophthalmopathy and Graves' hyperthyroidism. One entry per CDR3 protein, called by TCRdb with MiXCR from the multiplex PCR reads. The data contain just over 600,000 distinct CDR3 sequences, approximately 21% of them singletons. Sample: peripheral blood. The source is a young woman with stable Graves' hyperthyroidism. Some clones in this sample may be carry-over from other donors' samples. The CDR3 runs from the conserved cysteine through the conserved F or W. Fields, in order: V gene, clone size, J gene, D gene, CDR3 DNA, CDR3 protein. D genes are given only for firm matches. Expanded clones get a size class; other rows say once, few or many, or leave the size out.

v_call: TRBV11-2
clone_size: NA
j_call: TRBJ2-7
d_call: NA
cdr3_nt: TGTGCCAGCAGCCTAACCGGGGACATCTACGAGCAGTACTTC
cdr3_aa: CASSLTGDIYEQYF

v_call: TRBV7-8
clone_size: many
j_call: TRBJ1-5
d_call: TRBD1
cdr3_nt: TGTGCCAGCAGCTATGGGACAGGGGGCTTTCAGCCCCAGCATTTT
cdr3_aa: CASSYGTGGFQPQHF

v_call: TRBV6-2/TRBV6-3
clone_size: NA
j_call: TRBJ1-1
d_call: NA
cdr3_nt: TGTGCCAGCAGTCAGACACAGGGTGCAACTGAAGCTTTCTTT
cdr3_aa: CASSQTQGATEAFF

v_call: TRBV11-2
clone_size: NA
j_call: TRBJ2-6
d_call: NA
cdr3_nt: TGTGCCAGCAGCTTCTTAACAGGGCCTTCTGGGGCCAACGTCCTGACTTTC
cdr3_aa: CASSFLTGPSGANVLTF

v_call: TRBV7-2
clone_size: NA
j_call: TRBJ2-7
d_call: NA
cdr3_nt: TGTGCCAGCAGCTTACTAGCGCTGGGCCACTACGAGCAGTACTTC
cdr3_aa: CASSLLALGHYEQYF

v_call: TRBV30
clone_size: NA
j_call: TRBJ2-7
d_call: NA
cdr3_nt: TGTGCCTGGAGTGTACGGCTTTACGAGCAGTACTTC
cdr3_aa: CAWSVRLYEQYF

v_call: TRBV6-4
clone_size: many
j_call: TRBJ1-3
d_call: NA
cdr3_nt: TGTGCCAGCAGCGTTTCTTTTGGGCCTTTCTCTGGAAACACCATATATTTT
cdr3_aa: CASSVSFGPFSGNTIYF

v_call: TRBV5-1
clone_size: many
j_call: TRBJ2-7
d_call: TRBD1
cdr3_nt: TGCGCCAGCAGCCAAGGACAGGATCACGAGCAGTACTTC
cdr3_aa: CASSQGQDHEQYF

v_call: TRBV11-3
clone_size: many
j_call: TRBJ1-1
d_call: NA
cdr3_nt: TGTGCCAGCAGCCAAGATCAGGGGAACACTGAAGCTTTCTTT
cdr3_aa: CASSQDQGNTEAFF

v_call: TRBV11-3
clone_size: many
j_call: TRBJ1-1
d_call: NA
cdr3_nt: TGTGCCAGCAGCTTAGGCATGAGGACCTACAGGAACACTGAAGCTTTCTTT
cdr3_aa: CASSLGMRTYRNTEAFF

v_call: TRBV7-2
clone_size: NA
j_call: TRBJ2-5
d_call: NA
cdr3_nt: TGTGCCAGCAGACGAGACGTTTCGGGGACCCAGTACTTC
cdr3_aa: CASRRDVSGTQYF

v_call: TRBV10-3
clone_size: many
j_call: TRBJ2-7
d_call: NA
cdr3_nt: TGTGCCATGGGACCGGGACAAAGCTCCTACGAGCAGTACTTC
cdr3_aa: CAMGPGQSSYEQYF

v_call: TRBV27
clone_size: many
j_call: TRBJ1-1
d_call: NA
cdr3_nt: TGTGCCAGCAGTCCGAGGGCGAGGACTGAAGCTTTCTTT
cdr3_aa: CASSPRARTEAFF

v_call: TRBV5-1
clone_size: many
j_call: TRBJ2-7
d_call: NA
cdr3_nt: TGCGCCAGCAGCTTGCTCCAGGTTTCGGGAGAGCAGTACTTC
cdr3_aa: CASSLLQVSGEQYF

v_call: TRBV28
clone_size: many
j_call: TRBJ1-5
d_call: TRBD1
cdr3_nt: TGTGCCAGCAGTTCCATGCCCGTGGTCGGACAGGGGACCTTTTCTCATCAGCCCCAGCATTTT
cdr3_aa: CASSSMPVVGQGTFSHQPQHF

v_call: TRBV20-1
clone_size: NA
j_call: TRBJ2-2
d_call: TRBD1
cdr3_nt: TGCAGTGCAAACAGGGGGGTATACACCGGGGAGCTGTTTTTT
cdr3_aa: CSANRGVYTGELFF

v_call: TRBV5-6
clone_size: many
j_call: TRBJ2-7
d_call: NA
cdr3_nt: TGTGCCAGCAGCCCCCGGACGGCCCTACGGGAGCAGTACTTC
cdr3_aa: CASSPRTALREQYF

v_call: TRBV6-1
clone_size: NA
j_call: TRBJ2-4
d_call: TRBD1
cdr3_nt: TGTGCCAGCAGTGAAATACTCCGGGACAGGGGTTTTGACAAAAACATTCAGTACTTC
cdr3_aa: CASSEILRDRGFDKNIQYF

v_call: TRBV6-1
clone_size: NA
j_call: TRBJ1-1
d_call: NA
cdr3_nt: TGTGCCAGCAGTGCGACAGAGAGGCGGAACACTGAAGCTTTCTTT
cdr3_aa: CASSATERRNTEAFF

v_call: TRBV7-3
clone_size: many
j_call: TRBJ1-2
d_call: NA
cdr3_nt: TGTGCCAGCAGCTCCGGGACACCCGCTAACTATGGCTACACCTTC
cdr3_aa: CASSSGTPANYGYTF

v_call: TRBV28
clone_size: few
j_call: TRBJ2-5
d_call: TRBD1
cdr3_nt: TGTGCCAGCAAGTCCGGGACAGGGGTCGAGACCCAGTACTTC
cdr3_aa: CASKSGTGVETQYF

v_call: TRBV5-1
clone_size: NA
j_call: TRBJ1-2
d_call: TRBD1
cdr3_nt: TGCGCCAGCAGCTTGGTTGGGACAGTTAACTATGGCTACACCTTC
cdr3_aa: CASSLVGTVNYGYTF

v_call: TRBV7-9
clone_size: many
j_call: TRBJ2-4
d_call: TRBD2
cdr3_nt: TGTGCCAGCAGCTTAGCCAGCGGGACTTTAGCCAAAAACATTCAGTACTTC
cdr3_aa: CASSLASGTLAKNIQYF

v_call: TRBV29-1
clone_size: many
j_call: TRBJ2-5
d_call: NA
cdr3_nt: TGCAGCGTTGTTATTAAGGGAGAGACCCAGTACTTC
cdr3_aa: CSVVIKGETQYF

v_call: TRBV11-2
clone_size: NA
j_call: TRBJ2-7
d_call: NA
cdr3_nt: TGTGCCAGCAGCTTAGAACTTCCGACCTACGAGCAGTACTTC
cdr3_aa: CASSLELPTYEQYF

v_call: TRBV11-2
clone_size: few
j_call: TRBJ2-6
d_call: TRBD1
cdr3_nt: TGTGCCAGCACCCGACAGGGGGCTGCTGCTGGGGCCAACGTCCTGACTTTC
cdr3_aa: CASTRQGAAAGANVLTF

v_call: TRBV30
clone_size: NA
j_call: TRBJ1-3
d_call: NA
cdr3_nt: TGTGCCTGGAGTGTAGACCCAGGCTTTGGAAACACCATATATTTT
cdr3_aa: CAWSVDPGFGNTIYF

v_call: TRBV18
clone_size: NA
j_call: TRBJ2-5
d_call: TRBD1
cdr3_nt: TGTACCAGCTCCGGGACAGGTCAAGAGACCCAGTACTTC
cdr3_aa: CTSSGTGQETQYF

v_call: TRBV30
clone_size: few
j_call: TRBJ1-3
d_call: NA
cdr3_nt: TGTGCCTACCGGCTGGCAGGCCTCTCTGGAAACACCATATATTTT
cdr3_aa: CAYRLAGLSGNTIYF

v_call: TRBV11-3
clone_size: few
j_call: TRBJ2-2
d_call: NA
cdr3_nt: TGTGCCAGCAGCGTTCCGAACACCGGGGAGCTGTTTTTT
cdr3_aa: CASSVPNTGELFF

v_call: TRBV6-5
clone_size: many
j_call: TRBJ1-5
d_call: NA
cdr3_nt: TGTGCCAGCAGAAGGGAGGGTGGCAATCAGCCCCAGCATTTT
cdr3_aa: CASRREGGNQPQHF

v_call: TRBV28
clone_size: few
j_call: TRBJ2-5
d_call: TRBD2
cdr3_nt: TGTGCCAGCACTCCTCGGGGGGGCAGGGGAGAGACCCAGTACTTC
cdr3_aa: CASTPRGGRGETQYF

v_call: TRBV7-8
clone_size: many
j_call: TRBJ1-2
d_call: NA
cdr3_nt: TGTGCCAGCAGCTTAGGGCCTCGAAGCTCGTATGGCTACACCTTC
cdr3_aa: CASSLGPRSSYGYTF

v_call: TRBV11-2
clone_size: many
j_call: TRBJ1-1
d_call: NA
cdr3_nt: TGTGCCAGCAGCTTAGAACCGCGTAATGAAGCTTTCTTT
cdr3_aa: CASSLEPRNEAFF

v_call: TRBV28
clone_size: few
j_call: TRBJ1-2
d_call: NA
cdr3_nt: TGTGCCAGCAGTTTGCAGGCAGGGGCCCACGGCTACACCTTC
cdr3_aa: CASSLQAGAHGYTF

v_call: TRBV12-5
clone_size: many
j_call: TRBJ1-1
d_call: NA
cdr3_nt: TGTGCTAGTGCTCGGGACCGAGATGAAGCTTTCTTT
cdr3_aa: CASARDRDEAFF

v_call: TRBV13
clone_size: many
j_call: TRBJ2-7
d_call: NA
cdr3_nt: TGTGCCAGCAGCTTAGGTTGGAGGAACGAGCAGTACTTC
cdr3_aa: CASSLGWRNEQYF